One and the same sample provided the 23 T cell receptor beta chains below, sequenced in a study of post-analysis software for immune sequencing data. Overall study results and limits: Higher frequency in patients than in controls was seen for roughly five TRBV segments, with TRBV5-6, TRBV5-1 and TRBV20-1 among them.

The TCR beta cDNA libraries carried unique molecular identifiers. TCRdb called the PCR reads again in MiXCR, with one record for every CDR3 protein. The table records about 770,000 distinct CDR3 sequences, 35% to 55% of them present only once. These receptors' targets are unknown. Sequencing was carried out using blood. These receptors came from a girl between 10 and 17 years old with multiple sclerosis.

The chain is built from TRBV20-1 and TRBJ2-5, with a possible D match to TRBD2 (6 bases). Matching the DNA end better, TRBJ2-7 makes the J call doubtful. This CDR3 comprises 14 residues. Germline-derived CDR1 and CDR2 are DFQATT and SNEGSKA (reference sequence). CDR3 bases: TGCAGTGCTAGAGATGGGGACTTGGCGAACGAGCAGTACTTC. It specifies CSARDGDLANEQYF.

This clonotype was detected only a few times. The CDR3 protein is CASSFGRGRSSYNEQFF. The CDR3 DNA is TGTGCCAGCAGCTTTGGACGCGGGAGGAGCTCCTACAATGAGCAGTTCTTC. The chain uses TRBV7-8 and TRBJ2-1; 8 nucleotides agree with TRBD2. This CDR3 comprises 17 residues. Germline V gene data show CDR1 as SGHVS and CDR2 as FQNEAQ. Trimming cost V 3 bases and J 0 bases; bases outside gene matches: 7.

The chain employs TRBV27 and TRBJ2-1; 7 nucleotides match TRBD2. The germline CDR1 and CDR2 sequences are MNHEY and SMNVEV (reference sequence). The CDR3 contains 15 residues. Trimming took 7 bases from V and 8 from J; bases not matched to a gene: 14. The CDR3 here is CASTQMGGVVDEQFF. The CDR3 DNA reads TGTGCCAGCACCCAAATGGGAGGGGTTGTGGATGAGCAGTTCTTC.

The chain carries TRBV12-3 or TRBV12-4 and TRBJ2-1, with 9 bases identical to TRBD2. With V trimmed by 6 bases and J by 8 bases, 11 bases remained unmatched. This CDR3 is built from 15 residues. The CDR3 here is CASSLAGPLSDEQFF. CDR3 in DNA: TGTGCCAGCAGCCTAGCGGGACCGCTTTCCGATGAGCAGTTCTTC.

This clonotype was seen only a few times. The J gene is TRBJ2-5, the V gene TRBV6-5, with TRBD1 matching 7 bases. Germline V gene lookup returns CDR1 MNHEY and CDR2 SVGAGI. The V gene end was trimmed by 0 bases and the J gene end by 3 bases; junction bases not matched to a gene: 4. The length of the CDR3 is 15 residues. DNA for the CDR3: TGTGCCAGCAGTTACTCGATGGGACAGAAAGAGACCCAGTACTTC. The encoded protein is CASSYSMGQKETQYF.

The genes are TRBV6-5 and TRBJ2-3, with 10 bases identical to TRBD2. Trimming removed 4 bases from V and 1 base from J; junction bases left unmatched: 5. Per the germline V gene, CDR1 is MNHEY and CDR2 is SVGAGI. The CDR3 loop spans 16 amino acids. The DNA for the CDR3 is TGTGCCAGCAGTTCGCCTAGCGGGAGCCGCACAGATACGCAGTATTTT. This translates into CASSSPSGSRTDTQYF.

The V gene is TRBV19, the J gene TRBJ2-5; perhaps TRBD2 as D (6 bases). Trimming shortened V by 2 bases and J by 0 bases, and 16 bases separated the two germline ends. The CDR3 loop spans 17 amino acids. Germline V gene data show CDR1 as LNHDA and CDR2 as SQIVND (reference sequence). The CDR3 sequence: CASSIRWREPYQETQYF. Here the CDR3 DNA reads TGTGCCAGTAGTATACGATGGAGGGAGCCCTACCAAGAGACCCAGTACTTC.

The chain is built from TRBV29-1 and TRBJ2-1; D is perhaps TRBD1 or TRBD2 (5 bases each). This CDR3 has 14 amino acids. The germline V gene encodes CDR1 SQVTM and CDR2 ANQGSEA. V was trimmed by 7 bases and J by 5 bases, leaving 18 bases between them. CDR3 sequence: CSGHRLLRDNEQFF. CDR3 sequence (DNA): TGCAGCGGCCATCGACTACTCAGGGACAATGAGCAGTTCTTC.

The chain combines TRBV12-3 or TRBV12-4 with TRBJ2-3; D gene unclear. This CDR3 has 16 residues. V lost 6 bases to trimming and J lost 1 base, with 17 bases between them. CDR3 DNA sequence: TGTGCCAGCAGCCGTAGTGCAGGTCAGGGCACAGATACGCAGTATTTT. Translating gives CASSRSAGQGTDTQYF.

V and J are TRBV7-3 and TRBJ2-1; 12 bases are a match to TRBD2. The CDR3 covers 17 residues. CDR1 and CDR2 from the germline V gene are SGHTA and FQGTGA. V was clipped by 3 bases and J by 7 bases; unmatched bases: 10. The CDR3 DNA reads TGTGCCAGCAGCTTTGGGCCGACTAGCGGGAGATGGAATGAGCAGTTCTTC. It translates to CASSFGPTSGRWNEQFF.

This rearrangement joins TRBV12-3 or TRBV12-4 to TRBJ2-7; 13 nucleotides match TRBD2. This CDR3 is 17 amino acids long. V dropped 4 bases and J dropped 0; count of bases not matched to a gene: 6. The CDR3 DNA follows: TGTGCCAGCAGTTCCGGACTAGCGGGAGTTAGCTCCTACGAGCAGTACTTC. Amino acids: CASSSGLAGVSSYEQYF.

This clonotype turned up a few times. The rearrangement uses TRBV15 and TRBJ2-1; weak D call: TRBD2 (6 bases). The CDR3 consists of 15 residues. The germline CDR1 and CDR2 sequences are LNHNV and YYDKDF (reference sequence). The germline V and J ends were trimmed by 2 bases and 3 bases, with 11 bases remaining between them. The CDR3 nucleotides read TGTGCCACCAGCAGATTGTTGGGGGGCTACAATGAGCAGTTCTTC. Translating it yields CATSRLLGGYNEQFF.

This clonotype was found a few times. J is TRBJ2-3 and V is TRBV20-1; 11 bases align to TRBD2. This CDR3 is built from 15 residues. Germline CDR1 is DFQATT and CDR2 is SNEGSKA (reference sequence). V lost 6 bases and J lost 2; bases outside the gene matches: 7. The CDR3 reads CSALGTSGFTDTQYF. CDR3 DNA: TGCAGTGCCCTCGGGACTAGCGGTTTCACAGATACGCAGTATTTT.

This clonotype was observed a few times. The chain employs TRBV6-1 and TRBJ2-1; 13 bases are shared with TRBD2. The CDR3 runs 17 residues. Germline values: CDR1 MNHNS, CDR2 SASEGT. Trimming at V came to 3 bases and at J to 8 bases, leaving 10 bases not matched to a gene. The CDR3 loop reads CASSDLLAGGPEDEQFF. CDR3 bases: TGTGCCAGCAGTGACCTACTAGCGGGGGGGCCGGAGGATGAGCAGTTCTTC.

The table lists this clonotype with a count of one. The chain uses TRBV2 and TRBJ2-3; 7 positions agree with TRBD2. V dropped 2 bases and J dropped 6; count of bases not matched to a gene: 11. The germline V gene has CDR1 SNHLY and CDR2 FYNNEI. The CDR3 runs to 16 residues. The CDR3 sequence: CASSESGRATRDTQYF. As DNA, the CDR3 is TGTGCCAGCAGTGAATCGGGGAGGGCAACCAGGGATACGCAGTATTTT. Full variable domain (outside the CDR3, taken from reference TRBV2 and TRBJ2-3): EPEVTQTPSHQVTQMGQEVILRCVPISNHLYFYWYRQILGQKVEFLVSFYNNEISEKSEIFDDQFSVERPDGSNFTLKIRSTKLEDSAMYFCASSESGRATRDTQYFGPGTRLTVL.

This clonotype was seen more than once but under ten times. The rearrangement joins TRBV12-3 or TRBV12-4 to TRBJ1-1; 8 bases fit TRBD1. This CDR3 contains 15 residues. V was pared by 6 bases and J by 3 bases, with 9 bases of the junction left unmatched. CDR3: CASRNYRGSDTEAFF. The CDR3 nucleotides read TGTGCCAGCAGAAATTACAGGGGGTCAGACACTGAAGCTTTCTTT.

The V and J genes are TRBV29-1 and TRBJ2-7, with 10 bases aligning to TRBD1. The germline V gene encodes CDR1 SQVTM and CDR2 ANQGSEA. J was trimmed by 3 bases and V by 4 bases; bases with no gene match: 6. The CDR3 runs to 14 residues. The CDR3 sequence is CSVAGGQGIYEQYF. The CDR3, as DNA: TGCAGCGTTGCTGGGGGACAGGGGATCTACGAGCAGTACTTC.

This chain links TRBV20-1 with TRBJ1-5, with a weak D call TRBD1 (6 bases). V dropped 6 bases and J dropped 6 bases, with 15 bases sitting between them. Germline V CDR1 and CDR2: DFQATT, SNEGSKA (reference sequence). CDR3 length: 13 amino acids. Written as DNA, the CDR3 is TGCAGTGCCCGAGGTCAGGGGATTCAGCCCCAGCATTTT. It encodes CSARGQGIQPQHF.

The rearrangement uses TRBV29-1 and TRBJ2-5; TRBD2 is a possible D gene (6 bases). There are 14 residues in the CDR3. From germline, CDR1 is SQVTM and CDR2 ANQGSEA. V was pared by 1 base and J by 2 bases, with 11 bases between. In DNA, the CDR3 is TGCAGCGTTGAAGGGAGGGCTCATCAAGAGACCCAGTACTTC. Amino acid sequence: CSVEGRAHQETQYF.

V gene TRBV6-5 combines with J gene TRBJ2-3; TRBD2 aligns across 8 bases. The germline gives CDR1 MNHEY, CDR2 SVGAGI. V shed 2 bases, J shed 0 bases, and the junction held 10 bases outside the gene matches. The CDR3 contains 18 residues. CDR3 in DNA: TGTGCCAGCAGTTACATAACGCCGGGACTAGTTAGCACAGATACGCAGTATTTT. Translating it yields CASSYITPGLVSTDTQYF.

This clonotype was picked up many times. The chain is built from TRBV12-3 or TRBV12-4 and TRBJ1-2; D gene unclear. The CDR3 spans 11 residues. Between the trimmed V and J ends, which lost 4 bases and 5 bases, there was a span of 5 bases. CDR3 sequence: CASSSGYGYTF. The CDR3 DNA follows: TGTGCCAGCAGTTCGGGGTATGGCTACACCTTC.

The chain has TRBV30 and TRBJ2-1; D is unclear. The length of the CDR3 is 15 residues. The germline V gene has CDR1 GTSNPN and CDR2 SVGIG (reference sequence). V lost 1 base, J lost 0 bases, and 10 bases lay in between. The CDR3 loop reads CAWSEGLSSYNEQFF. The CDR3 coding sequence is TGTGCCTGGAGTGAGGGTCTAAGCTCCTACAATGAGCAGTTCTTC.

Many counts were recorded for this clonotype. The chain recombines TRBV29-1 with TRBJ2-7, with TRBD2 matching 12 bases. With V trimmed by 6 bases and J by 6 bases, 12 bases remained unmatched. CDR3 length: 15 residues. Germline lookup yields CDR1 SQVTM and CDR2 ANQGSEA. The CDR3 sequence is CSVRLTSGRSSEQYF. CDR3 DNA sequence: TGCAGCGTGCGACTTACTAGCGGGAGGAGTAGCGAGCAGTACTTC.